This TCR beta chain was found in a study of blood T cell repertoires in COVID-19. Authors' data handling: Reference gene primer amplification in the assay estimated nucleated cell counts. Profiled with immunoSEQ multiplex PCR; TCRdb holds only in-frame clones, not every one. Clone size and the V and J calls come from that table; the DNA yielded D and trimming. Of about 24,000 clones listed, 75% to 85% are singletons. The germline V gene has CDR1 MDHEN and CDR2 SYDVKM. J was trimmed by 7 bases and V by 6 bases; bases with no gene match: 5. CDR3 length: 12 amino acids. It was during active infection that Seattle patients were enrolled and then longitudinally followed.

The chain couples TRBV28 to TRBJ1-1, with 7 nucleotides matching TRBD1. This TCR came from a woman in her 70s with COVID-19, enrolled during active disease. Sequenced: peripheral blood. CDR3 sequence: CASRTGQVEAFF. The CDR3 DNA follows: TGTGCCAGCAGGACCGGACAGGTTGAAGCTTTCTTT.